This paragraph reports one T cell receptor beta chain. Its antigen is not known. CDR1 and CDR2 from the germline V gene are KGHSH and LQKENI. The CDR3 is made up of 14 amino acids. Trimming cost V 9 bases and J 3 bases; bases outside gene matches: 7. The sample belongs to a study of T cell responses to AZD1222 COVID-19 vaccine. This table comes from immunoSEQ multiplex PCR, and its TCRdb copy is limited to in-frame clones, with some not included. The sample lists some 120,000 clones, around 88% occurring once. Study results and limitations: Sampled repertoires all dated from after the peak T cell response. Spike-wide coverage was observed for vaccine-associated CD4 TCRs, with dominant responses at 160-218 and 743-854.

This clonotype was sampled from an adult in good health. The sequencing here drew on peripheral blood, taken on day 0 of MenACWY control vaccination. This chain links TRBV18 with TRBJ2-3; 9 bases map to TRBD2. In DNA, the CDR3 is TGTGCCAGTACACGGCTAGCGGGGACAGATACGCAGTATTTT. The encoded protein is CASTRLAGTDTQYF.